The 10 T cell receptor beta chains presented below share a single source sample, sequenced in a study of T cell responses to AZD1222 COVID-19 vaccine. TCRdb's copy holds only in-frame clones and misses some; the assay was immunoSEQ multiplex PCR. Among about 120,000 clones listed, approximately 85% were seen once. Sequences were derived from peripheral blood, sampled on day 0 of AZD1222 vaccination. These receptors were collected from an adult in good health.

The chain carries TRBV11-3 and TRBJ2-5; 14 bases are shared with TRBD2. This CDR3 comprises 17 residues. The junction had 7 bases not matched to a gene; V was cut back by 5 bases and J by 2 bases. Germline V gene lookup returns CDR1 SGHNT and CDR2 YENEEA. CDR3 DNA sequence: TGTGCCAGCAGCCCGGGACTAGCGGGAGCTGGTCAAGAGACCCAGTACTTC. This encodes CASSPGLAGAGQETQYF.

This clone was observed a few times. The chain couples TRBV2 to TRBJ2-2; 7 nucleotides align to TRBD2. Germline V gene lookup returns CDR1 SNHLY and CDR2 FYNNEI. The V and J ends lost 6 bases and 5 bases, in that order; junction bases with no gene match: 12. The CDR3 totals 16 residues. CDR3 sequence reads: CASSPGGVTGTGELFF. The CDR3 coding sequence is TGTGCCAGCAGCCCTGGGGGGGTAACGGGTACCGGGGAGCTGTTTTTT. Full variable domain (outside the CDR3, taken from reference TRBV2 and TRBJ2-2): EPEVTQTPSHQVTQMGQEVILRCVPISNHLYFYWYRQILGQKVEFLVSFYNNEISEKSEIFDDQFSVERPDGSNFTLKIRSTKLEDSAMYFCASSPGGVTGTGELFFGEGSRLTVL.

The chain couples TRBV24-1 to TRBJ2-3, with no clear D. CDR1 and CDR2 (germline): KGHDR, SFDVKD. CDR3 length equals 12 residues. V was cut by 6 bases and J by 6 bases, with 9 bases left in between. CDR3 amino acids: CATSPGSDTQYF. In DNA form, the CDR3 reads TGTGCCACCAGTCCCGGCTCGGATACGCAGTATTTT.

Here the CDR3 DNA reads TGTGCCAGCAGTGAATGGGCCGGGGGCCAGGGCAGAGGAGGCTACACCTTC. It yields the protein CASSEWAGGQGRGGYTF. The chain couples TRBV2 to TRBJ1-2; possible D gene TRBD1, 6 bases. The CDR3 has 17 amino acids. Looked up from germline, CDR1 is SNHLY and CDR2 is FYNNEI. V lost 2 bases and J 8 bases, leaving 24 bases between the germline ends.

The rearrangement joins TRBV6-5 to TRBJ1-2, with D possibly TRBD1 on 6 matching bases. V lost 7 bases and J 2 bases, leaving 17 bases between the germline ends. The CDR3 spans 15 residues. Germline V CDR1 and CDR2: MNHEY, SVGAGI. The CDR3 DNA is TGTGCCAGCATCTCCGGGGGGGCAGGGAACTATGGCTACACCTTC. This encodes CASISGGAGNYGYTF.

The chain combines TRBV14 with TRBJ2-7; D is uncertain. V was trimmed by 3 bases and J by 7 bases, leaving 16 bases between them. The length of the CDR3 is 14 residues. CDR1 is SGHDN and CDR2 is FVKESK in the germline V gene. The CDR3 DNA reads as TGTGCCAGCAGCCACGTCGCGTTGGGTGGGGAGCAGTACTTC. Translating it yields CASSHVALGGEQYF.

The V gene is TRBV5-1, the J gene TRBJ2-7; 11 bases are a match to TRBD1. Germline CDR1 is SGHRS and CDR2 is YFSETQ. Unmatched junction bases numbered 5, after V lost 2 bases and J lost 4 bases. The CDR3 consists of 15 residues. In DNA form, the CDR3 reads TGCGCCAGCAGCTTTAGGACAGGGGGCCCGTACGAGCAGTACTTC. This codes for CASSFRTGGPYEQYF.

The chain uses TRBV29-1 and TRBJ2-7; TRBD1 or TRBD2 may be the D gene (6 bases each). Trimming cost V 4 bases and J 3 bases, with 13 bases left between them. The CDR3 extends over 13 amino acids. The germline CDR1 and CDR2 sequences are SQVTM and ANQGSEA. The CDR3: CSVAVGGYYEQYF. CDR3 DNA: TGCAGCGTTGCCGTGGGGGGCTACTACGAGCAGTACTTC.

The J gene is TRBJ1-5, the V gene TRBV7-8; TRBD1 is a possible D gene (5 bases). The CDR3 length is 15 residues. Germline CDR1 and CDR2: SGHVS and FQNEAQ. Trimming took 3 bases from V and 3 from J, leaving 12 bases between them. The CDR3 here is CASSFLGDYNQPQHF. CDR3 bases: TGTGCCAGCAGCTTTCTCGGGGACTACAATCAGCCCCAGCATTTT.

The rearrangement uses TRBV5-1 and TRBJ2-2; 7 bases map to TRBD2. The V gene's germline CDR1 is SGHRS and CDR2 YFSETQ. After removal of 2 bases from V and 6 bases from J, the junction contained 7 bases not matched to a gene. This CDR3 has 15 amino acids. CDR3 nucleotide sequence: TGCGCCAGCAGCTTAGCGGGGCCTGGCGCCGGGGAGCTGTTTTTT. Protein sequence: CASSLAGPGAGELFF. The full variable domain, in which reference TRBV5-1 and TRBJ2-2 provide the parts outside the CDR3, is KAGVTQTPRYLIKTRGQQVTLSCSPISGHRSVSWYQQTPGQGLQFLFEYFSETQRNKGNFPGRFSGRQFSNSRSEMNVSTLELGDSALYLCASSLAGPGAGELFFGEGSRLTVL.